This T cell receptor (beta chain) is from a study of a mutant IDH1 vaccine in newly diagnosed glioma. Study background: Once 4-6 weeks had passed after radiotherapy alone, vaccination started, or it started with temozolomide cycles. Visit V12 was scheduled at week 35 and visit V13 at week 47.

As to time point: week 35, safety follow-up. Topical imiquimod was applied with each vaccine dose, which held 300 ug of mutant IDH1 20-mer peptide. Each astrocytoma in the donors was new, WHO grade 3 or 4, IDH1-mutant and ATRX-lost. V was clipped by 1 base and J by 5 bases; unmatched bases: 2. This CDR3 has 14 residues. CDR1 LNHNV and CDR2 YYDKDF come from the germline V gene (reference sequence). This clone was seen a few times. What it binds is not known. Additional DNA sequences in this sample encode the identical CDR3. Method: immunoSEQ multiplex PCR; TCRdb's copy keeps in-frame clones and lacks some. The profile covers around 41,000 clones, with roughly nine tenths appearing a single time and around 1.5% taken by the ten largest.

Sequencing used PBMCs, obtained from a glioma patient whose treatment included an IDH1 peptide vaccine. The source is a man aged 40-55 years with glioma. The rearrangement joins TRBV15 to TRBJ2-1; 7 bases align to TRBD1. CDR3 nucleotide sequence: TGTGCCACCAGCAGAGGGACAGGAGACAATGAGCAGTTCTTC. Translation: CATSRGTGDNEQFF.